This record looks at one TCR beta chain sequence and its context. Per the study methods: Reference gene primer amplification yielded estimated nucleated cell counts. TCRdb's table, derived via immunoSEQ multiplex PCR, lists solely in-frame clones and lacks some. The V and J calls and the clone size are those of that table, but D and trimming were determined from the DNA. The sample has 58,000 or so clones, approximately 90% seen once. This record comes from a study of blood T cell repertoires in COVID-19. Across the study: From the United States, Italy and Spain came samples of acute and convalescent COVID-19. T cells, B-cell-depleted T cells, or PBMCs supplied cDNA or gDNA.

Losses at the gene ends were 6 bases for V and 3 bases for J; bases not matched to a gene: 8. The CDR3 has 14 amino acids. Germline values: CDR1 SNHLY, CDR2 FYNNEI. The sequence derives from a woman aged 65 to 85 with active COVID-19. The sequencing sample was made of peripheral blood. The chain has TRBV2 and TRBJ2-7; 7 nucleotides match TRBD2. CDR3 loop: CASRYERGHYEQYF. For the CDR3, the DNA is TGTGCCAGCAGATACGAGCGGGGCCACTACGAGCAGTACTTC.